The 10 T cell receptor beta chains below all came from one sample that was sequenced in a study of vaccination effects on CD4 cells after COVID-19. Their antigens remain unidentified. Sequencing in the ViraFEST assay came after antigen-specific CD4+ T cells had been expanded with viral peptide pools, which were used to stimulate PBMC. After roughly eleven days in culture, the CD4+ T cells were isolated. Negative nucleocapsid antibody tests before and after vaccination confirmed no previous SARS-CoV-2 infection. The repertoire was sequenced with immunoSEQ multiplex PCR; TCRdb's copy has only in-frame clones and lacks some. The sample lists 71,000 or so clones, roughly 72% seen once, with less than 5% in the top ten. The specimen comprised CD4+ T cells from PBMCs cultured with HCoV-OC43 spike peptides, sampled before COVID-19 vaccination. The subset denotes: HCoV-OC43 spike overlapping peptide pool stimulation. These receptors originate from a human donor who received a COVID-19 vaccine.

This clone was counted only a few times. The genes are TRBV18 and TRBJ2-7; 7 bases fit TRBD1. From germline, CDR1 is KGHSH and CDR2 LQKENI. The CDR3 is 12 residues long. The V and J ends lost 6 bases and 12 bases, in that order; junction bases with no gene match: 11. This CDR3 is CASSEDRSLVYV. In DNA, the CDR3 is TGTGCCAGCTCCGAGGACAGGTCCTTGGTGTACGTC.

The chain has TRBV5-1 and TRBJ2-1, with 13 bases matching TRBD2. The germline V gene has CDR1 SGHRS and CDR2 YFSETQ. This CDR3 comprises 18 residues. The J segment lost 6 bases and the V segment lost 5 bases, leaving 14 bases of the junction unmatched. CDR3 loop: CASRWTVTSGGAGNEQFF. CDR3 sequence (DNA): TGCGCCAGCAGATGGACAGTTACTAGCGGGGGGGCTGGCAATGAGCAGTTCTTC.

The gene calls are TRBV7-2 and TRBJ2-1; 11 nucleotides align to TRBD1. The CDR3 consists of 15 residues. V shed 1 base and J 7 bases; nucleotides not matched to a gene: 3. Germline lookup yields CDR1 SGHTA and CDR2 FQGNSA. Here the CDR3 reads CASSLGGTGGNEQFF. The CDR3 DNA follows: TGTGCCAGCAGCTTAGGAGGGACAGGGGGTAATGAGCAGTTCTTC.

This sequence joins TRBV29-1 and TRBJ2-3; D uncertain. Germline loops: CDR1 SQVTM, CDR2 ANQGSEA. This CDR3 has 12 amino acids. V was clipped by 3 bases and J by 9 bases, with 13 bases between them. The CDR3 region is CSVDISGRTQYF. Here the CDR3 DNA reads TGCAGCGTTGATATTAGTGGCAGAACGCAGTATTTT.

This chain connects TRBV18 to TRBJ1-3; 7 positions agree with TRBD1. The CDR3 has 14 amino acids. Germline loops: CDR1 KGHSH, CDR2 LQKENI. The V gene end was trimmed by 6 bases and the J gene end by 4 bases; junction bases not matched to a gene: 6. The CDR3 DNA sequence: TGTGCCAGCTCCCTACAGGGGACCGGAAACACCATATATTTT. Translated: CASSLQGTGNTIYF.

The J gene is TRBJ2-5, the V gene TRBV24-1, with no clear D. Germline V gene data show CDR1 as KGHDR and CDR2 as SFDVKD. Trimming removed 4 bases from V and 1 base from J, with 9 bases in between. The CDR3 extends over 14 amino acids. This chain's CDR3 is CATSDPRLQETQYF. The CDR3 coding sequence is TGTGCCACCAGTGACCCGCGGCTCCAAGAGACCCAGTACTTC.

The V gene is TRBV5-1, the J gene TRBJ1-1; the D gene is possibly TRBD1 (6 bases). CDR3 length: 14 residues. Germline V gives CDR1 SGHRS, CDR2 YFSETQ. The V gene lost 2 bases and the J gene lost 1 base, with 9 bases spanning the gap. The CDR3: CASSFSGANTEAFF. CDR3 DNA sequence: TGCGCCAGCAGCTTTTCAGGGGCGAACACTGAAGCTTTCTTT. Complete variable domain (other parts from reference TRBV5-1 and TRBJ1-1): KAGVTQTPRYLIKTRGQQVTLSCSPISGHRSVSWYQQTPGQGLQFLFEYFSETQRNKGNFPGRFSGRQFSNSRSEMNVSTLELGDSALYLCASSFSGANTEAFFGQGTRLTVV.

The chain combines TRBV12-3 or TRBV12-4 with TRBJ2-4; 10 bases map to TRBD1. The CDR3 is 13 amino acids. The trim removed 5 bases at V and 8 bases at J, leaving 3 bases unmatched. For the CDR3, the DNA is TGTGCCAGCAGTCCGGGACAGGGGCACATTCAGTACTTC. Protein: CASSPGQGHIQYF.

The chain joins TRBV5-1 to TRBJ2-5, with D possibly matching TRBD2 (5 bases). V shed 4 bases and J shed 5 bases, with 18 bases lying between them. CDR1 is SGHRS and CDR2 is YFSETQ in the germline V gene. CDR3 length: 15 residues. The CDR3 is CASSARTGSGETQYF. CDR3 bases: TGCGCCAGCAGCGCCCGGACGGGATCTGGGGAGACCCAGTACTTC.

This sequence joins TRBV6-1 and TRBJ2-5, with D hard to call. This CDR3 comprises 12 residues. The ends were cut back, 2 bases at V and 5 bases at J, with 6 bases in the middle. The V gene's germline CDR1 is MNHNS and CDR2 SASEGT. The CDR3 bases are TGTGCCAGCAGTGAAATAAGGGAGACCCAGTACTTC. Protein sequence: CASSEIRETQYF.